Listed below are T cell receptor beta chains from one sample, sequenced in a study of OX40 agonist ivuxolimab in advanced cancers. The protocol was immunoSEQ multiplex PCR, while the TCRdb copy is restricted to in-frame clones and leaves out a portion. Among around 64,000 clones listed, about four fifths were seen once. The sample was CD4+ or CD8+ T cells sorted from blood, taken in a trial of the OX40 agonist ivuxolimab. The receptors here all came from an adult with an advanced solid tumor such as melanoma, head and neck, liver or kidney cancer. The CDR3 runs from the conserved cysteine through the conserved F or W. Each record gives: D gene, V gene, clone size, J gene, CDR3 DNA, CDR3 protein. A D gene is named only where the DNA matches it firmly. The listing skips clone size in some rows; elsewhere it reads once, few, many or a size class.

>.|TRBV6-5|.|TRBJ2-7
TGTGCCAGCAGTTTCCAGGGAGGAGGGAACGAGCAGTACTTC
CASSFQGGGNEQYF
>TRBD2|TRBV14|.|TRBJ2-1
TGTGCCAGCAGCCAAGGACTAGCGGGGATCTACAATGAGCAGTTCTTC
CASSQGLAGIYNEQFF
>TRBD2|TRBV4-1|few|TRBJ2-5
TGCGCCAGCAGCCAAGATCCCGGGAGTAGCGGGGGAACCCAGTACTTC
CASSQDPGSSGGTQYF
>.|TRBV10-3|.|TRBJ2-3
TGTGCCACGCGGGATACCGACCCAGATACGCAGTATTTT
CATRDTDPDTQYF
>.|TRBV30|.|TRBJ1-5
TGTGCCTGGAGTGTAGCGGGGGGTAGCAATCAGCCCCAGCATTTT
CAWSVAGGSNQPQHF
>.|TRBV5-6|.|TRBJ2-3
TGTGCCAGCAGCTTGGATGCGGGGCTAACAGATACGCAGTATTTT
CASSLDAGLTDTQYF
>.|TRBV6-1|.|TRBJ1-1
TGTGCCAGCAGTGAGTCGTGGGGGGCCACTGAAGCTTTCTTT
CASSESWGATEAFF
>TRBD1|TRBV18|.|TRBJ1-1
TGTGCCAGCTCACTAAATAGACAGGGACCGAACACTGAAGCTTTCTTT
CASSLNRQGPNTEAFF
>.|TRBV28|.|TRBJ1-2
TGTGCCAGCAGTTTACCGAAGACAGATGGCTACACCTTC
CASSLPKTDGYTF
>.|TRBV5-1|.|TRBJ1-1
TGCGCCAGCAGTTTTCAGGGGAGTTACACTGAAGCTTTCTTT
CASSFQGSYTEAFF
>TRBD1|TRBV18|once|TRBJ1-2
TGTGCCAGCTCACCAGAACGTACAGGGGGCTCCTATGGCTACACCTTC
CASSPERTGGSYGYTF
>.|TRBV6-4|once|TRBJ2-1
TGTGCCAGCAGTGACTCGGGGCCCAGGGGGGCTTCCTACAATGAGCAGTTCTTC
CASSDSGPRGASYNEQFF
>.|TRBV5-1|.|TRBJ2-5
TGCGCCAGCAGCTTGCAGGGTCGAGAAGAGACCCAGTACTTC
CASSLQGREETQYF
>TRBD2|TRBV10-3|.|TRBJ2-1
TGTGCCATCAGTAGTTGGACTAGCGGGGGGGCGCGGGAGCAGTTCTTC
CAISSWTSGGAREQFF
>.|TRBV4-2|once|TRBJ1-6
TGTGCCAGCAGCCAAGATCCCGGGGGTGGGGCCCTCCACTTT
CASSQDPGGGALHF
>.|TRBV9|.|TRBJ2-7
TGTGCCAGCAGCGTTACATTTGGGGGCGTCGACGAGCAGTACTTC
CASSVTFGGVDEQYF
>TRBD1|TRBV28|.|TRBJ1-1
TGTGCCAGCAGGACCCAGGGGGCGCGGGGGAACACTGAAGCTTTCTTT
CASRTQGARGNTEAFF
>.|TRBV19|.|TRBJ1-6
TGTGCCAGTAAGGAGGGGTGGAAGAGCTCCTATAATTCACCCCTCCACTTT
CASKEGWKSSYNSPLHF
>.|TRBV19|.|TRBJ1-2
TGTGCCAGTAATTTGAGACAGGCGCGTGGGGGCTACACCTTC
CASNLRQARGGYTF
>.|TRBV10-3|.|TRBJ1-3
TGTGCCATCAGTGGAAGCTCTGGAAACACCATATATTTT
CAISGSSGNTIYF
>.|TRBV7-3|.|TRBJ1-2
TGTGCCAGCAGCTTAACCCCCAGGATGGGGATGGATGGCTACACCTTC
CASSLTPRMGMDGYTF
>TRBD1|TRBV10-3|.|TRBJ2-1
TGTGCCATCAGGGGGGGGACAGGGGACAATGAGCAGTTCTTC
CAIRGGTGDNEQFF
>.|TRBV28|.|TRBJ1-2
TGTGCCAGCAGTTTATCTAACTATGGCTACACCTTC
CASSLSNYGYTF
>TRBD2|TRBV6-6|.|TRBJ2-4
TGTGCCAGCAGTTACTCACCCGGGACTAGTCGTGACATTCAGTACTTC
CASSYSPGTSRDIQYF
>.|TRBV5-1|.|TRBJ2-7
TGCGCCAGCAGCTTGGGGCCAGGGTCCTACGAGCAGTACTTC
CASSLGPGSYEQYF
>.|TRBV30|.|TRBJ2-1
TGTGCCTGGTGCTGCCTTAGTAAGGGGCCCCAGGGTGAGCAGTTCTTC
CAWCCLSKGPQGEQFF
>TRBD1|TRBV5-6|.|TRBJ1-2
TGTGCCAGCAGCGGATACAGGGGCGGAGGCTACACCTTC
CASSGYRGGGYTF
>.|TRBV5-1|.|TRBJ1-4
TGCGCCAGCAGCTTGGTTTCAGGGGTAGATGAAAAACTGTTTTTT
CASSLVSGVDEKLFF
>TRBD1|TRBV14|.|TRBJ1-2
TGTGCCAGCAGCCAAGAAAGGGACAGGGCATATGGCTACACCTTC
CASSQERDRAYGYTF
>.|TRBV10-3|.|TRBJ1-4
TGTGCCATCAGTGCCGGGGGCGGGGGTAATGAAAAACTGTTTTTT
CAISAGGGGNEKLFF
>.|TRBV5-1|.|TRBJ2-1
TGCGCCAGCAGGTTTGGGCAGGGCTACAATGAGCAGTTCTTC
CASRFGQGYNEQFF
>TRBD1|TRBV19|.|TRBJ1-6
TGTGCCAGTAAGGCCGCTCAAGGGACAGAAGTTAATTCACCCCTCCACTTT
CASKAAQGTEVNSPLHF
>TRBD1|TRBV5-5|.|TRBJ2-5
TGTGCCAGCAGCCAGAACCGGGACAGGGGTTTCGAGCAAGAGACCCAGTACTTC
CASSQNRDRGFEQETQYF
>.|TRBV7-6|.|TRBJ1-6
TGTGCCAGCAGCCCCCCGGTGGGGGAGAATTCACCCCTCCACTTT
CASSPPVGENSPLHF
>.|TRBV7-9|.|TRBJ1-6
TGTGCCAGCAGCTTAACCCAGGGGCAGAATTCACCCCTCCACTTT
CASSLTQGQNSPLHF
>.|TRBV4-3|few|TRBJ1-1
TGCGCCAGCAGCCAAGCGTTCCGCTACACTGAAGCTTTCTTT
CASSQAFRYTEAFF